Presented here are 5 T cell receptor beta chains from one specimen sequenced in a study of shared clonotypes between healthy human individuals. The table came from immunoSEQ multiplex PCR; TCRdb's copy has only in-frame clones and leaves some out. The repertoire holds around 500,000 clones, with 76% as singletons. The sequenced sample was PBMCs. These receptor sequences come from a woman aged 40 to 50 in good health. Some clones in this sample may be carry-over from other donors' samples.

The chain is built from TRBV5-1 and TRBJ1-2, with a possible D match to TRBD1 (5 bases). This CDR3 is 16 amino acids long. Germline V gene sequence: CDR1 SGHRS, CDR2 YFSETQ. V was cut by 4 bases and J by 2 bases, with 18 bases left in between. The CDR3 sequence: CASSPVTVQGNYGYTF. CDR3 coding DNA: TGCGCCAGCAGCCCGGTGACCGTTCAGGGAAACTATGGCTACACCTTC.

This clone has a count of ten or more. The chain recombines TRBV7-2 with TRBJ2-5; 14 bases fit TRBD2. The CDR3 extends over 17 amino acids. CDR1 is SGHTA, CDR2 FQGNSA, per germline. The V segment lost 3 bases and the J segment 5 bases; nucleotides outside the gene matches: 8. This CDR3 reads CASSLGLAGVLSETQYF. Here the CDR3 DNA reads TGTGCCAGCAGCTTGGGACTAGCGGGAGTTTTATCGGAGACCCAGTACTTC.

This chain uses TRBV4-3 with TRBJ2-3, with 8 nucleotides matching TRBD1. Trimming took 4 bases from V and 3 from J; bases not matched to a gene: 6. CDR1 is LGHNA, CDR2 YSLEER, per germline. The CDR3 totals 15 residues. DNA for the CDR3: TGCGCCAGCAGCCTCTCGACAGGGGTAACAGATACGCAGTATTTT. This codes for CASSLSTGVTDTQYF.

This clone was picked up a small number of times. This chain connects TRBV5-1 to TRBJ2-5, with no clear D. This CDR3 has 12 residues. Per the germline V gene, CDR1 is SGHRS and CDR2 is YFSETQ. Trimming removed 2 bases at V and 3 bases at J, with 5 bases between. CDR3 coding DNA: TGCGCCAGCAGCTTCAGCAAAGAGACCCAGTACTTC. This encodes CASSFSKETQYF.

As DNA, the CDR3 is TGTGCCAGCAGCTTAGTTGTGGGTGGCACTGAAGCTTTCTTT. Translation gives CASSLVVGGTEAFF. The chain recombines TRBV7-9 with TRBJ1-1; D unresolved. This CDR3 comprises 14 residues. Looked up from germline, CDR1 is SEHNR and CDR2 is FQNEAQ (reference sequence). Between the trimmed V and J ends, which lost 1 base and 4 bases, there was a span of 10 bases.